Shown below are 3 T cell receptor beta chains from a single sample sequenced in a study of OX40 agonist ivuxolimab in advanced cancers. The assay was immunoSEQ multiplex PCR, and TCRdb's table has in-frame clones only and misses some. The repertoire holds 70,000 to 80,000 clones, with approximately 81% as singletons. The sample here was CD4+ or CD8+ T cells sorted from blood, taken in a trial of the OX40 agonist ivuxolimab. The receptors were sampled from an adult with an advanced solid tumor such as melanoma, head and neck, liver or kidney cancer.

The chain employs TRBV5-6 and TRBJ1-4; D is perhaps TRBD1 (6 bases). Germline CDR1 reads SGHDT; CDR2 reads YYEEEE. V lost 0 bases and J lost 7, with 7 bases in between. CDR3 length equals 13 residues. This chain's CDR3 is CASSLAGVEKLFF. CDR3 DNA: TGTGCCAGCAGCTTGGCAGGGGTTGAAAAACTGTTTTTT.

The chain combines TRBV9 with TRBJ2-7, with D possibly matching TRBD2 (6 bases). From germline, CDR1 is SGDLS and CDR2 YYNGEE. The V end was cut by 2 bases, the J end by 2 bases, with 14 bases between. The CDR3 is 15 amino acids. The CDR3 loop is CASSVSGTETYEQYF. As DNA, the CDR3 is TGTGCCAGCAGCGTCTCCGGGACTGAGACCTACGAGCAGTACTTC.

The chain couples TRBV9 to TRBJ2-7; 7 nucleotides agree with TRBD1. Germline values: CDR1 SGDLS, CDR2 YYNGEE. V shed 4 bases and J 0 bases; nucleotides not matched to a gene: 13. The CDR3 runs 17 residues. The DNA for the CDR3 is TGTGCCAGCAGCCCCATCCCCAGGACAGGAAGCTCCTACGAGCAGTACTTC. Protein sequence: CASSPIPRTGSSYEQYF.